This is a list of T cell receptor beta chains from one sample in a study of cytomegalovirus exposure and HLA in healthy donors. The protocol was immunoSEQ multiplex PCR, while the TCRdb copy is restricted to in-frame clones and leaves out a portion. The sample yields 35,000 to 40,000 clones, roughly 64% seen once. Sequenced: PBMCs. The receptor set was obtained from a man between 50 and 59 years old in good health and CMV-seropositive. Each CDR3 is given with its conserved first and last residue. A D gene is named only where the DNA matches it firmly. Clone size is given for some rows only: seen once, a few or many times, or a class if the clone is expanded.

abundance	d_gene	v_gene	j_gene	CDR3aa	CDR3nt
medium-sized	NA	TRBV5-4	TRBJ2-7	CASGPGTTYEQYF	TGTGCCAGCGGGCCCGGTACAACCTACGAGCAGTACTTC
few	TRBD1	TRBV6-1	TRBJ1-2	CASSVSTGEANYGYTF	TGTGCCAGCAGTGTATCTACAGGGGAAGCTAACTATGGCTACACCTTC
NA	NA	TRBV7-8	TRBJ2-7	CASSSDRLSYEQYF	TGTGCCAGCAGCTCAGACAGGTTATCCTACGAGCAGTACTTC
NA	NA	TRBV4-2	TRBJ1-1	CASSQDGQMNTEAFF	TGTGCCAGCAGCCAAGACGGACAGATGAACACTGAAGCTTTCTTT
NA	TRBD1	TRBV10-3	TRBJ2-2	CAISDTGTGNTGELFF	TGTGCCATCAGTGATACCGGGACAGGGAACACCGGGGAGCTGTTTTTT
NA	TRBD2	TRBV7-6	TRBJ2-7	CASSLVAGGTGHEQYF	TGTGCCAGCAGCTTAGTGGCGGGGGGTACCGGCCACGAGCAGTACTTC
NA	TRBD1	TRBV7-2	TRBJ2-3	CASTTGTGWANTQYF	TGTGCCAGCACCACCGGGACAGGGTGGGCTAATACGCAGTATTTT
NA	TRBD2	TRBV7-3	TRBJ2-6	CASSRASGGVGANVLTF	TGTGCCAGCAGCCGAGCTAGCGGGGGGGTCGGGGCCAACGTCCTGACTTTC
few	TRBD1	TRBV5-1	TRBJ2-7	CASSLGTTGNSYEQYF	TGCGCCAGCAGCTTGGGAACGACAGGGAATTCTTACGAGCAGTACTTC
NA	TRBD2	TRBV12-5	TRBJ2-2	CASASGLAGANTGELFF	TGTGCTAGTGCCTCGGGACTAGCGGGGGCCAACACCGGGGAGCTGTTTTTT
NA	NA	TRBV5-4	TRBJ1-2	CASSREGIDYGYTF	TGTGCCAGCAGTCGAGAGGGCATTGACTATGGCTACACCTTC
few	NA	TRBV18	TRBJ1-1	CASSPPRGSGGTEAFF	TGTGCCAGCTCACCACCTCGAGGGAGTGGCGGGACTGAAGCTTTCTTT
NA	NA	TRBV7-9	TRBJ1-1	CASSLGWGRHTEAFF	TGTGCCAGCAGCTTAGGATGGGGGAGGCACACTGAAGCTTTCTTT
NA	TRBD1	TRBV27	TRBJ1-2	CASGTGGHYGYTF	TGTGCCAGCGGTACAGGGGGGCACTATGGCTACACCTTC
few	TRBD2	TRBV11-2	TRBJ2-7	CASSLSGVHSYEQYF	TGTGCCAGCAGCCTGAGCGGGGTTCACTCCTACGAGCAGTACTTC
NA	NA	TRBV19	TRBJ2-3	CASTGRGTDTQYF	TGTGCCAGTACCGGCAGGGGCACAGATACGCAGTATTTT
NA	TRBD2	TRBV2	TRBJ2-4	CASSGASGDKNIQYF	TGTGCCAGCAGTGGAGCTAGCGGGGACAAAAACATTCAGTACTTC
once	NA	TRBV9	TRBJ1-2	CASSVVPSPYGYTF	TGTGCCAGCAGCGTAGTTCCCTCTCCCTATGGCTACACCTTC
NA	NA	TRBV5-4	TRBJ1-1	CASSPAGIAEAFF	TGTGCCAGCAGCCCTGCGGGGATCGCTGAAGCTTTCTTT
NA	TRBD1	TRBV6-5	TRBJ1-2	CASSLQGNGYTF	TGTGCCAGCAGTCTACAGGGGAATGGCTACACCTTC
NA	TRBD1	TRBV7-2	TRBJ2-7	CASSFDRAYEQYF	TGTGCCAGCAGCTTCGACAGGGCCTACGAGCAGTACTTC
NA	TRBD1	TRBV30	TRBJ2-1	CAWSQGQGVEQFF	TGTGCCTGGAGTCAGGGGCAGGGGGTTGAGCAGTTCTTC
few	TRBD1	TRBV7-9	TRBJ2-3	CASSRDRGRKGTQYF	TGTGCCAGCAGCCGAGACAGGGGGCGGAAAGGTACGCAGTATTTT
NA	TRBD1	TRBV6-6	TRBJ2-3	CASSRTGPTDTQYF	TGTGCCAGCAGCCGGACAGGGCCCACAGATACGCAGTATTTT
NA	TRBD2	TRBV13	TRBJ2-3	CASSKGLADTQYF	TGTGCCAGCAGCAAGGGACTAGCGGATACGCAGTATTTT
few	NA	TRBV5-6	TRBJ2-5	CASSLLGAGEETQYF	TGTGCCAGCAGCTTGCTGGGGGCAGGGGAAGAGACCCAGTACTTC
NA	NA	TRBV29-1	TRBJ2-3	CSAVFGGSTDTQYF	TGCAGCGCCGTATTCGGGGGTAGCACAGATACGCAGTATTTT
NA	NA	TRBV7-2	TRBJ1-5	CASSLAGGNQPQHF	TGTGCCAGCAGCTTAGCCGGGGGCAATCAGCCCCAGCATTTT
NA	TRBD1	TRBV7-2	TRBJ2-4	CATLDRAGNIQYF	TGTGCCACCCTGGACAGGGCGGGAAACATTCAGTACTTC
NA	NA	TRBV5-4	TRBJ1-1	CASSADRGTEAFF	TGTGCCAGCAGCGCGGACAGAGGCACTGAAGCTTTCTTT
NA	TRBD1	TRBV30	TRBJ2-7	CAWTRTGYYEQYF	TGTGCCTGGACCCGGACAGGCTACTACGAGCAGTACTTC
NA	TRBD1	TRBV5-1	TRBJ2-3	CASSPTGTGGRDTQYF	TGCGCCAGCAGCCCCACCGGGACAGGGGGCCGAGATACGCAGTATTTT
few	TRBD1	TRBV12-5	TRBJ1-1	CASGLESGGTEAFF	TGTGCTAGTGGTTTGGAATCAGGGGGCACTGAAGCTTTCTTT
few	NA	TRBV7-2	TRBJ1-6	CASSLAGGSYNSPLHF	TGTGCCAGCAGCTTAGCGGGAGGCTCCTATAATTCCCCCCTCCACTTT
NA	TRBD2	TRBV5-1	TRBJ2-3	CASSLEGEGWDTQYF	TGCGCCAGCAGCTTGGAAGGGGAGGGCTGGGATACGCAGTATTTT
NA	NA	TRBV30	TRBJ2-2	CAWTERITTGELFF	TGTGCCTGGACCGAACGAATAACAACCGGGGAGCTGTTTTTT
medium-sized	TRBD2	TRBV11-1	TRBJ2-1	CASSPLAGLTYNEQFF	TGTGCCAGCAGTCCCCTAGCGGGGCTTACCTACAATGAGCAGTTCTTC
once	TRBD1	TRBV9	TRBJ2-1	CASSPTGQGDNEQFF	TGTGCCAGCAGCCCCACTGGACAGGGTGACAATGAGCAGTTCTTC
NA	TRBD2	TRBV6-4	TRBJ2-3	CASSDRGGGDTQYF	TGTGCCAGCAGTGACAGGGGCGGGGGAGATACGCAGTATTTT
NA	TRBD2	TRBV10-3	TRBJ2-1	CAISGGGGALYNEQFF	TGTGCCATCAGTGGGGGCGGGGGGGCACTTTACAATGAGCAGTTCTTC
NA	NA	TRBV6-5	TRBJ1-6	CASSYSGTKGSPLHF	TGTGCCAGCAGTTACTCCGGGACAAAAGGCTCACCCCTCCACTTT
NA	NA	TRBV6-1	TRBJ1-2	CASNQGYLGHTF	TGTGCCAGCAACCAGGGCTACCTGGGGCACACCTTC
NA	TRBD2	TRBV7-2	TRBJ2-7	CASSFSRGGTYEQYF	TGTGCCAGCAGCTTCTCGCGGGGGGGTACCTACGAGCAGTACTTC
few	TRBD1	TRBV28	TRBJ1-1	CASSFYMTGGINTEAFF	TGTGCCAGCAGTTTCTACATGACAGGGGGTATTAACACTGAAGCTTTCTTT
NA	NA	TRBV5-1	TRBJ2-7	CASSVGQGGYEQYF	TGCGCCAGCAGCGTCGGGCAGGGAGGCTACGAGCAGTACTTC